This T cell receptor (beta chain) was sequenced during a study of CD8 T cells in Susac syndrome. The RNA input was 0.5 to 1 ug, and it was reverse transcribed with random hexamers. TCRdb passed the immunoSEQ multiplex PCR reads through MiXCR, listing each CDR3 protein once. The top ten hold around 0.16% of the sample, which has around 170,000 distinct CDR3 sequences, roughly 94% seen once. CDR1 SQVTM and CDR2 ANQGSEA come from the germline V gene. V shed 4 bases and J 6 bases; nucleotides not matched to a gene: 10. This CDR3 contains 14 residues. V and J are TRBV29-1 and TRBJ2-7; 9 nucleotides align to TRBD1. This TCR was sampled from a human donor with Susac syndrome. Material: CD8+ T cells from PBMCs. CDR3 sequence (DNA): TGCAGCGTTGCGACAGGGGGGACGGGGAGCGAGCAGTACTTC. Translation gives CSVATGGTGSEQYF.